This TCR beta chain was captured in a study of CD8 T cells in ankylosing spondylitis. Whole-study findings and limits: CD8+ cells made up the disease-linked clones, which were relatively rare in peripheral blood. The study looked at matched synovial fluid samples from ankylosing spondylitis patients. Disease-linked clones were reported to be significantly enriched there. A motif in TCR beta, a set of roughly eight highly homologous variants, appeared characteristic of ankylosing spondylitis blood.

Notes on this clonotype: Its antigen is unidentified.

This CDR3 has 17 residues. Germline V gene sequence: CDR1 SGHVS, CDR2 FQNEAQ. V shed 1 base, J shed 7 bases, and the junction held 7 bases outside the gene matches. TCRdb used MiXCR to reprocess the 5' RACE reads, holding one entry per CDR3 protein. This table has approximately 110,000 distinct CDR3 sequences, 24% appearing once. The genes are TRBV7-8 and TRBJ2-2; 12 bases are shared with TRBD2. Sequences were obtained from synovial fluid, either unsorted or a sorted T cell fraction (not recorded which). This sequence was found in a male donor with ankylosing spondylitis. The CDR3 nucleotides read TGTGCCAGCAGCTTAGGCCGAGGACTAGCGGGACACGGGGAGCTGTTTTTT. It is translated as CASSLGRGLAGHGELFF.